This TCR beta chain was profiled in a study of CD4 and CD8 cells across lung adenocarcinoma regions (dated by TCRdb to between 2018 and 2020). For the wider study: The study examined intratumor heterogeneity of the T cell receptor repertoire by comparing tumor centers with tumor margins.

Libraries were prepared through PCR. The listed sequencing device is HiSeq X Ten. TCRdb's own reprocessing of the public reads used fastp at Q25 and MiXCR and kept productive beta chains. Under each unique CDR3 protein, matching rows form one entry showing the most common genes and DNA. In all, the sample holds around 4,000 distinct CDR3 sequences, and approximately 60% of those were seen once. The ten largest clones represent 16% of the sample. Regarding this clonotype: This clone's antigen is unknown. No much larger clone exists at a distance of one base, and base qualities are not known.

Patients with localized lung adenocarcinoma, a subtype of non-small cell lung cancer, were used as donors. The samples were taken from the centers of localized lung adenocarcinomas. For TCR repertoire analysis, CD4+ T cells from tumor tissue were profiled separately from CD8+ T cells. Trimming takes 0 bases from V and 3 bases from J, and the germline ends sit 10 bases apart. The CDR3 sequence holds 15 residues, the cysteine and phenylalanine included. The sequence is cut down to CDR3 DNA, 45 bases in frame from base 1. CDR1 and CDR2 were assigned from the germline V gene as MNHNS and SASEGT. The sequence joins TRBV6-1 to TRBJ2-3, and possibly TRBD2, on 6 matching bases. The sequence derives from a male donor with lung adenocarcinoma. The CD4 and CD8 labels of this study may be unreliable. The sample comprised CD4+ T cells from the center of a lung tumor. The cell subset or site label of this sample denotes: tumor center region. The CDR3 region: CASSEARLGTDTQYF. Read as DNA, the sequence is TGTGCCAGCAGTGAAGCCCGACTAGGGACAGATACGCAGTATTTT.